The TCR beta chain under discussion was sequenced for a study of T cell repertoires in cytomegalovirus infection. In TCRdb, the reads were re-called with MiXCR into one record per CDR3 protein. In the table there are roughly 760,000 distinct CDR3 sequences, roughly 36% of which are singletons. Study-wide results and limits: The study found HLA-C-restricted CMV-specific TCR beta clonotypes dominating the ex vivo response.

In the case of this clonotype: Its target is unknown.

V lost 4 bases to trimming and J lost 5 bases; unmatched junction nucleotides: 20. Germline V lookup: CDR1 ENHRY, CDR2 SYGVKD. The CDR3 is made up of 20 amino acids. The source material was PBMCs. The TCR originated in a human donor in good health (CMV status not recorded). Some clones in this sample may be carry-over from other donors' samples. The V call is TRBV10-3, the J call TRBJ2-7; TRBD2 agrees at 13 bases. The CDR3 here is CAISGQATSGRELLRDEQYF. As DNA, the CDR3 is TGTGCCATCAGTGGCCAAGCCACTAGCGGGAGGGAATTATTACGTGACGAGCAGTACTTC.